This T cell receptor beta chain derives from a study of shared clonotypes between healthy human individuals. Sequenced by immunoSEQ multiplex PCR; TCRdb stores in-frame clones only, minus some. The table records about 820,000 clones, 85% to 95% of them present only once. General observations from the study: As a rule, naive subsets had a larger estimated richness than memory subsets.

CD45RO negativity and positive selection for CCR7 defined naive CD8 cells, a population that excluded terminally differentiated effector memory CD45RA+ cells. This clone was recorded a few times. Its target is not known. The sequenced sample consisted of naive CD8+ T cells sorted from blood. The sequence was obtained from a man under 40 in good health.

CDR3 sequence: CASSQDRGWNYGYTF. In DNA, the CDR3 is TGTGCCAGCAGCCAGGACAGGGGATGGAACTATGGCTACACCTTC. The chain couples TRBV27 to TRBJ1-2; 9 nucleotides agree with TRBD1. Germline assignment: CDR1 MNHEY and CDR2 SMNVEV (reference sequence). V lost 6 bases to trimming and J lost 2 bases; unmatched junction nucleotides: 7. There are 15 residues in the CDR3.